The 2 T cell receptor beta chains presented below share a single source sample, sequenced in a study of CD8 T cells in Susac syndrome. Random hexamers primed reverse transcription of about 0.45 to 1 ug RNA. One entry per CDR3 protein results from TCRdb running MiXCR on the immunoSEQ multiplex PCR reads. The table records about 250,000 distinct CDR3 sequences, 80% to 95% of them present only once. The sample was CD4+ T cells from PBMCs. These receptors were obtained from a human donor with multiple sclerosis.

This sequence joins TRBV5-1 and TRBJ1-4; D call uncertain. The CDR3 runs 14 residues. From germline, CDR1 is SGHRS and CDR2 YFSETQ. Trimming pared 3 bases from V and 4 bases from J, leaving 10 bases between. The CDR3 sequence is CASSSRRSNEKLFF. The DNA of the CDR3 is TGCGCCAGCAGCTCTCGACGGAGTAATGAAAAACTGTTTTTT.

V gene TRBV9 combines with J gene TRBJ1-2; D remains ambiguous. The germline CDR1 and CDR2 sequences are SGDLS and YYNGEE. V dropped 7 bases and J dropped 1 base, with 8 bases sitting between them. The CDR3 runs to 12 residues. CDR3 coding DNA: TGTGCCAGCGAGCGAGATAACTATGGCTACACCTTC. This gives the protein CASERDNYGYTF.